The entry that follows covers one T cell receptor beta chain sequence. Germline V gives CDR1 SNHLY, CDR2 FYNNEI. The J segment lost 9 bases and the V segment lost 6 bases, leaving 14 bases of the junction unmatched. There are 15 residues in the CDR3. Assay used: immunoSEQ multiplex PCR; TCRdb lists only in-frame clones, some missing. The table lists approximately 41,000 clones, 76% of them singletons. Single viable CD3+CD4+CD8-CD45RO+ cells were sorted as the memory CD4+ T cells. The data are from a study of memory CD4+ T cells and cytomegalovirus serostatus. The source material was memory CD4+ T cells from blood. The V call is TRBV2, the J call TRBJ1-5, with TRBD1 matching over 7 bases. The sequence was collected from an adult in good health and CMV-seronegative. The CDR3 sequence: CASSILDRRRGPQHF. The CDR3, as DNA: TGTGCCAGCAGCATCCTGGACAGGCGGCGTGGGCCCCAGCATTTT. Variable domain in full (rest from reference TRBV2 and TRBJ1-5): EPEVTQTPSHQVTQMGQEVILRCVPISNHLYFYWYRQILGQKVEFLVSFYNNEISEKSEIFDDQFSVERPDGSNFTLKIRSTKLEDSAMYFCASSILDRRRGPQHFGDGTRLSIL.